This T cell receptor beta chain is from a study of CD4 and CD8 cells across lung adenocarcinoma regions. By share, this clonotype counts as large. The germline V gene has CDR1 MNHGY and CDR2 SAAAGT. The V and J ends lost 0 bases and 2 bases respectively, with 16 bases between them. The CDR3 totals 18 residues. Donors had localized lung adenocarcinoma, a non-small cell lung cancer. A single record per CDR3 protein comes from TCRdb applying MiXCR to the PCR reads. The data show under 25,000 distinct CDR3 sequences, with roughly half seen just once and around a fifth held by the top ten. Material: CD4+ T cells from the center of a lung tumor. V usage is TRBV6-8 and J usage is TRBJ2-2; D not certain. The sequence derives from a male donor with lung adenocarcinoma. The CD4 and CD8 labels of this study may be unreliable. CDR3 bases: TGTGCCAGCAGTTACTCGCGTTGGTCTTACGTAAACACCGGGGAGCTGTTTTTT. Amino acids: CASSYSRWSYVNTGELFF.